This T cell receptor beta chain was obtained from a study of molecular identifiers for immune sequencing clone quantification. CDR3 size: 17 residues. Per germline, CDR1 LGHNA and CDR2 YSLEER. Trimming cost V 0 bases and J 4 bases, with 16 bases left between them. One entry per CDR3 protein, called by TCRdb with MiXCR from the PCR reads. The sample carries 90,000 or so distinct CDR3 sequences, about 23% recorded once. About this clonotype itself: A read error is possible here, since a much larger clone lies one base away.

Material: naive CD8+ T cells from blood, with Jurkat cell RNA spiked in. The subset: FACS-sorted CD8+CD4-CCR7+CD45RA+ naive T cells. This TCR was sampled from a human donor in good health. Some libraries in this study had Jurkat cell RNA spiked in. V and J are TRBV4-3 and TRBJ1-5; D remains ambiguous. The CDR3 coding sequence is TGCGCCAGCAGCCAAGATGTTTCGGGGTGCCCGAATCAGCCCCAGCATTTT. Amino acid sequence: CASSQDVSGCPNQPQHF.